The source of this T cell receptor (beta chain) is a study of STAT5B mutations in CD4+ large granular lymphocyte leukemia. TCRdb's table, derived via immunoSEQ multiplex PCR, lists solely in-frame clones and lacks some. The repertoire holds some 30,000 clones, with 71% as singletons. CDR1 is MNHNS, CDR2 SASEGT, per germline. The V and J ends lost 5 bases and 7 bases, in that order; junction bases with no gene match: 5. CDR3 length: 14 amino acids. The J gene is TRBJ1-6, the V gene TRBV6-1; 7 nucleotides line up with TRBD1. This TCR was recovered from a human donor in good health. The sequencing sample was made of CD4+ T cells from blood buffy coats. In DNA form, the CDR3 reads TGTGCCAGCAGTTTAGGAGGGGGCAATTCACCCCTCCACTTT. The encoded protein is CASSLGGGNSPLHF.